The text below deals with one T cell receptor (beta chain). The trim removed 0 bases at V and 5 bases at J, leaving 13 bases unmatched. The germline gives CDR1 SGHRS, CDR2 YFSETQ. The CDR3 extends over 18 amino acids. In the original analysis: Estimates of nucleated cell counts were drawn from the amplification of reference gene primers. Measured with immunoSEQ multiplex PCR; TCRdb has only the in-frame clones, and not every one. V and J calls and clone size follow that table, whereas D and trimming were derived from the DNA. The sample holds over 150,000 clones; approximately 86% are singletons and the top ten take approximately 2.5%. These data come from a study of blood T cell repertoires in COVID-19. Turning to the study itself: The analysed material was cDNA or gDNA that came from T cells, B-cell-depleted T cells, or PBMCs.

This clonotype was sampled from a man aged 40-49 years with active or convalescent COVID-19. The rearrangement joins TRBV5-1 to TRBJ1-1; 10 bases match TRBD1. Sequences were obtained from peripheral blood. CDR3 in DNA: TGCGCCAGCAGCTTGGAACCGGGACAGGGGTCCTTTGGGACTGAAGCTTTCTTT. It translates to CASSLEPGQGSFGTEAFF.